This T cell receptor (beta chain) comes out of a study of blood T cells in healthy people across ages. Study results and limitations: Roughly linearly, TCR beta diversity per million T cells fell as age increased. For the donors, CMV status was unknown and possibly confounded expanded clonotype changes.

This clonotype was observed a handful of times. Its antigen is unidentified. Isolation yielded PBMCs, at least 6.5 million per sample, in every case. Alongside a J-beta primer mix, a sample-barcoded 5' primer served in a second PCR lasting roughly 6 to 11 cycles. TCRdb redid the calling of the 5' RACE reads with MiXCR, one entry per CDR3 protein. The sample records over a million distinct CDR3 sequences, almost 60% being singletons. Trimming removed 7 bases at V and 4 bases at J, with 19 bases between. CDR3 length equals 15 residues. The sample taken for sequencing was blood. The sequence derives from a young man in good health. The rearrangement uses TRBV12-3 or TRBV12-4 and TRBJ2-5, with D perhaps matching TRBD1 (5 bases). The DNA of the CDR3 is TGTGCCAGCACCCAGATAGGGGCGATCGGAGAGACCCAGTACTTC. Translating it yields CASTQIGAIGETQYF.